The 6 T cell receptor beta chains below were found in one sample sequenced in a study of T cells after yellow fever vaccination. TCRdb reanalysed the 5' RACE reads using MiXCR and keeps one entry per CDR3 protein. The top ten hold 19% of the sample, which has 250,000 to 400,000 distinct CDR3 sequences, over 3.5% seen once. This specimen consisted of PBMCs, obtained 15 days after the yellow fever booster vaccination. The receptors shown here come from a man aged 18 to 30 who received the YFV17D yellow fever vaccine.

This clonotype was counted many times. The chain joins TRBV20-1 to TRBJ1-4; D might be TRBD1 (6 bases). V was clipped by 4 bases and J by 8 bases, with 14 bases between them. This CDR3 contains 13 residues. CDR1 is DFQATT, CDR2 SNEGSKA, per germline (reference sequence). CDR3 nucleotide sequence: TGCAGTGCTAAAACAGGGCACAGGGAAAAACTGTTTTTT. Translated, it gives CSAKTGHREKLFF.

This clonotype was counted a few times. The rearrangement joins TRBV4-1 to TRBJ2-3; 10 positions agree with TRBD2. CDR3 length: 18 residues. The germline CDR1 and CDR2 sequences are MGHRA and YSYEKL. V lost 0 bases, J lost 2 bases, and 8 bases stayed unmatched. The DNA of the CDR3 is TGCGCCAGCAGCCAAGATATCGGTAGCGGGGGGTACACAGATACGCAGTATTTT. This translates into CASSQDIGSGGYTDTQYF.

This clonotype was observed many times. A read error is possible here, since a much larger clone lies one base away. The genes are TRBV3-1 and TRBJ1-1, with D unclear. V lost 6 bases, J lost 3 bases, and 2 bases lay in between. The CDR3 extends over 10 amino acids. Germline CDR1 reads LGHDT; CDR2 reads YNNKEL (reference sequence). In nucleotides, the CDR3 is TGTGCCAGCAGGGACACTGAAGCTTTCTTT. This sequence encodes CASRDTEAFF. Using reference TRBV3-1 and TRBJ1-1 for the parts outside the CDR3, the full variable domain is DTAVSQTPKYLVTQMGNDKSIKCEQNLGHDTMYWYKQDSKKFLKIMFSYNNKELIINETVPNRFSPKSPDKAHLNLHINSLELGDSAVYFCASRDTEAFFGQGTRLTVV.

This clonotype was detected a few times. The CDR3, as DNA: TGCAGTGCGCCATCCCCTTATGGCTACACCTTC. Amino acid sequence: CSAPSPYGYTF. The chain carries TRBV20-1 and TRBJ1-2; no clear D gene. The V gene's germline CDR1 is DFQATT and CDR2 SNEGSKA (reference sequence). The V gene lost 6 bases and the J gene lost 5 bases, with 10 bases spanning the gap. This CDR3 is built from 11 residues.

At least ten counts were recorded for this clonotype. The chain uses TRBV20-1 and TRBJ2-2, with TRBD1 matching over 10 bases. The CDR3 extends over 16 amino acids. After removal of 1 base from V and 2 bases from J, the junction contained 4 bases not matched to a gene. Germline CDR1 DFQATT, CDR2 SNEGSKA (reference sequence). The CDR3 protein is CSARVGDRGNTGELFF. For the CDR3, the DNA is TGCAGTGCTAGAGTCGGGGACAGGGGAAACACCGGGGAGCTGTTTTTT.

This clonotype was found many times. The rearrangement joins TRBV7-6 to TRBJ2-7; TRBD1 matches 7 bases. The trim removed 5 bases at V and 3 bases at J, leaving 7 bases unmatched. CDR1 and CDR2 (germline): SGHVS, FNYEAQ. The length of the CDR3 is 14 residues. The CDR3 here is CASSRATGFYEQYF. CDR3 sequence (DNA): TGTGCCAGCAGCCGAGCGACAGGGTTCTACGAGCAGTACTTC.